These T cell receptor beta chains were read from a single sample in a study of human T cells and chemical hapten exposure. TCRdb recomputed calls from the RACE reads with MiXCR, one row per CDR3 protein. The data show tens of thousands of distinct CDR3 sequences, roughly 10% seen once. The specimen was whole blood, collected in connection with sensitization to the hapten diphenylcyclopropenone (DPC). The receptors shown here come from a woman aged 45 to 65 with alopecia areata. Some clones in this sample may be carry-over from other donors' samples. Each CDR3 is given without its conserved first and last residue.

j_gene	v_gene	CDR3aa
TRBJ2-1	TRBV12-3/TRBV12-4	ASSLQRLAGGYNEQL
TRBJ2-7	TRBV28	ASNFGGTGSYEQY
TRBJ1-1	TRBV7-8	ASRTGMNTEAF
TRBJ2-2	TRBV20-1	SALQNTGELF
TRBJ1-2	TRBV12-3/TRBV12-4	ASSSPSRGRRYGYT
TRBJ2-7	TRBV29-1	SVDWGSAQY
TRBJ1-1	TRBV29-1	SVEDSWLDTEAF
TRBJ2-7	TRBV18	ASSPVGGGSSYEQY
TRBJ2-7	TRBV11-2	ASSLEVTGGSYEQY
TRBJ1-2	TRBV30	AWSLQGNHGYT
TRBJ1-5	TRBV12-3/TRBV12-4	ASSPDSAQPQH
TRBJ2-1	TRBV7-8	ASSPGLALNEQF
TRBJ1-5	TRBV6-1	ASRKGTGGDSNQPQH
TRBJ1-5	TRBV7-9	ASSDRDSNQPQH
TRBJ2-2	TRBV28	ASRHGNTGELF
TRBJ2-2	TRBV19	ASRGLAGDTGELF
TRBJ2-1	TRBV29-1	SVERSGRALGNEQF
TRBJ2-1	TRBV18	ASSLDDGNEQF
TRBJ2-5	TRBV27	ASSARLAGALGTQY
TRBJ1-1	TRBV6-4	ASSAWTGSEAF
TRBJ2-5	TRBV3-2	ASANPGTSGYQETQY
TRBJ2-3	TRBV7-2	ASSLHRLAGGGTDTQY
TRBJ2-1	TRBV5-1	ASSPRDRGLHEQF
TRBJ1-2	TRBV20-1	SARDRWGASGYT
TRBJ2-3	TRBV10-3	AISIQVSTDTQY
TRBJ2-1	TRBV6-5	ASSYSGRYNEQF
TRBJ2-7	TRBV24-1	ATSDSGVGSYEQY
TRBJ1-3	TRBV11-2	ASSLPFVLIGRTSGNTIY
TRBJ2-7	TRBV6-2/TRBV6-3	ASSPRPILRH
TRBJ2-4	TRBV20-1	SARDMSSAGALRY
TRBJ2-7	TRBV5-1	ASSSTGVYEQY
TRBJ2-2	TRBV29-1	SVGNTGELF
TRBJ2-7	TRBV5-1	ASSSPGQGFSYEQY
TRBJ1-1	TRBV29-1	SSTRGQGNTEAF
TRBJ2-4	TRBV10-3	AISESEAGKVTLAKNIQY
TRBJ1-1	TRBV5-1	ASSLAGIMNTEAF
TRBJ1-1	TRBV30	AWSIRYRDTEAF
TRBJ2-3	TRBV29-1	SVDRPVNTDTQY
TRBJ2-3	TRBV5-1	ASSLRAGRITDTQY
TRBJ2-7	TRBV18	ASSPMGTYEQY
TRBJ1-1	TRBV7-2	ASSRDANTEAF
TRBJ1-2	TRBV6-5	ASRPGGGDGYT
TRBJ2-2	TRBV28	ASSYPLDTGELF
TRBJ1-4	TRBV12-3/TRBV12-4	ASSPGTGGRPNEKLF
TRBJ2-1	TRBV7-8	ASSLNAGLYNEQF
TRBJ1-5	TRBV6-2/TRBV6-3	ASSSQGGNQPQH
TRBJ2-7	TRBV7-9	ASSTRSAEQY
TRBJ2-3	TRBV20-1	SAGATKADTQY
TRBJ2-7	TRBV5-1	ASSSTSGLSSYEQY
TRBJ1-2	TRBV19	ASKYGGYGYT
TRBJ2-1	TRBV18	ASSPRLAGDNEQF
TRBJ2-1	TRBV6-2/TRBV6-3	ASSLQGYNEQF
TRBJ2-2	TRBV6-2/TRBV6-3	ASQLAGGYTGELF
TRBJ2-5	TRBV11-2	ASSLSGTRGETQY
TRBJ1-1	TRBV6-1	ASSYPGRLATEAF